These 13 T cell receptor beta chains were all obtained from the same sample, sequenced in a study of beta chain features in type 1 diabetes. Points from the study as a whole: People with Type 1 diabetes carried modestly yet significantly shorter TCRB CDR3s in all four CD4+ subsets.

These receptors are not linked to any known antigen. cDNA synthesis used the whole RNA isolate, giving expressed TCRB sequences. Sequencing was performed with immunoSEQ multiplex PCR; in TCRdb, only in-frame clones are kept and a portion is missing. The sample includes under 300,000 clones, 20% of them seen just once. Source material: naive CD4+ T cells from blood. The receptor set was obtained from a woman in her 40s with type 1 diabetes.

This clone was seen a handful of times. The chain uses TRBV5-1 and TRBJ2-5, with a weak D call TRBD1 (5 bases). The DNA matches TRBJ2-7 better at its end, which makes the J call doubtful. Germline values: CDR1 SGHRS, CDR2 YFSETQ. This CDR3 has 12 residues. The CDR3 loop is CASSWQGYEQYF. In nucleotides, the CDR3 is TGCGCCAGCAGCTGGCAGGGCTACGAGCAGTACTTC.

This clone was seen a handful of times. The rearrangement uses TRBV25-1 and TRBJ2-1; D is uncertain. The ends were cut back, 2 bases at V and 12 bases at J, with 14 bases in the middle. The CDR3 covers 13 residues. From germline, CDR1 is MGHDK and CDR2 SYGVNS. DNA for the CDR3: TGTGCCAGCAGTGAAGGAGCCTTAGTAGGGCAGTTCTTC. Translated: CASSEGALVGQFF.

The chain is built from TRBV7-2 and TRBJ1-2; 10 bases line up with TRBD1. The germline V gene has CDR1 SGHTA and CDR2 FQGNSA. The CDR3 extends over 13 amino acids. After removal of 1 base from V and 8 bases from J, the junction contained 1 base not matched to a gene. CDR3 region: CASSLGTGGGYTF. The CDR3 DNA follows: TGTGCCAGCAGCTTAGGGACAGGGGGAGGCTACACCTTC. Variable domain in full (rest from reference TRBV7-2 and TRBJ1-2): GAGVSQSPSNKVTEKGKDVELRCDPISGHTALYWYRQSLGQGLEFLIYFQGNSAPDKSGLPSDRFSAERTGGSVSTLTIQRTQQEDSAVYLCASSLGTGGGYTFGSGTRLTVV.

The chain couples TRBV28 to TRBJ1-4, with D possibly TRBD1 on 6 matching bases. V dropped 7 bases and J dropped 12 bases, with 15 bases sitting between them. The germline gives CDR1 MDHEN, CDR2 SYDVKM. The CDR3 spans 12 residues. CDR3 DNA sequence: TGTGCCAGCAACCGGGACATCAGGGAACTGTTTTTT. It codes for CASNRDIRELFF.

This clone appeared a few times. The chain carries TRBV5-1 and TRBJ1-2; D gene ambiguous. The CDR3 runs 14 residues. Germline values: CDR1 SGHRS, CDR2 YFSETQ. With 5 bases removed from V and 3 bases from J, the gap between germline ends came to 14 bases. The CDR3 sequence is CASRGGSDDYGYTF. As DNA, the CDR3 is TGCGCCAGCAGAGGCGGGTCGGATGACTATGGCTACACCTTC.

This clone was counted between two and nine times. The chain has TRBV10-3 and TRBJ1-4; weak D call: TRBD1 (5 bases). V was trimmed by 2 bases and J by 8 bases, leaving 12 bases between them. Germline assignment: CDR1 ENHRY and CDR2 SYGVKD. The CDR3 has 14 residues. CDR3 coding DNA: TGTGCCATCAGTGAGAGCCAGGGCCGCGAAAAACTGTTTTTT. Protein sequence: CAISESQGREKLFF.

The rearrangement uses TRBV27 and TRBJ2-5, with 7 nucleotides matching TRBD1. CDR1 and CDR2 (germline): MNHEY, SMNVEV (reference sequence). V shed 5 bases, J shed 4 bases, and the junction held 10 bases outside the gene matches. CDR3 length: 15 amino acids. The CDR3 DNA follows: TGTGCCAGCAGTCGAATTACAACAGGGGCAGAGACCCAGTACTTC. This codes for CASSRITTGAETQYF.

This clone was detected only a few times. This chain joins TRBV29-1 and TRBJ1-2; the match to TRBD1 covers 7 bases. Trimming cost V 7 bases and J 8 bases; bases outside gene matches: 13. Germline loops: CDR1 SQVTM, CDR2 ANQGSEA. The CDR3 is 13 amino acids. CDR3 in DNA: TGCAGCGCCCGAACCAACAGGGGTAGGGGCTACACCTTC. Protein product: CSARTNRGRGYTF.

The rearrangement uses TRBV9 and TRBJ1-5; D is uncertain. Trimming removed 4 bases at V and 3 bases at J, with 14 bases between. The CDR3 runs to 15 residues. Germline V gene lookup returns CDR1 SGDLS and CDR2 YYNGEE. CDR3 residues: CASSPGGINNQPQHF. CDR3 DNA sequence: TGTGCCAGCAGCCCTGGCGGGATTAACAATCAGCCCCAGCATTTT.

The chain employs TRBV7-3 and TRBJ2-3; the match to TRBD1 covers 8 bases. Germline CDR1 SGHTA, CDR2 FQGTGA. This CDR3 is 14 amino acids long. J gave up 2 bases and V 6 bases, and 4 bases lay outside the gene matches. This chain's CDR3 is CASSPQGATDTQYF. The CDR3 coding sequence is TGTGCCAGCAGTCCTCAGGGGGCCACAGATACGCAGTATTTT.

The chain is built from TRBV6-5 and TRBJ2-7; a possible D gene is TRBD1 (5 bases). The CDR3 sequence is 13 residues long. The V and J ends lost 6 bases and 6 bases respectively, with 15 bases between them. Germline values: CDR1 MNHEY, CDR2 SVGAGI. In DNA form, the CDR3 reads TGTGCCAGCAGAAAAGGACAACTCCTCGAGCAGTACTTC. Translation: CASRKGQLLEQYF.

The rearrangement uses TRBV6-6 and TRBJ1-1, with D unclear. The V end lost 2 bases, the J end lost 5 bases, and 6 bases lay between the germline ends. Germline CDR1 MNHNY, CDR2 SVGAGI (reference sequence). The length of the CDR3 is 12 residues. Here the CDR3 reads CASSYGGTEAFF. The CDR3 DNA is TGTGCCAGCAGTTACGGCGGAACTGAAGCTTTCTTT.

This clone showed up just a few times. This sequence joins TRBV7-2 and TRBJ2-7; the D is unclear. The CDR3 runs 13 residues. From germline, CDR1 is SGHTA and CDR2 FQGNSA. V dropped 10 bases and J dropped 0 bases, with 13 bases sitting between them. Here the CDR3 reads CATGNIVSYEQYF. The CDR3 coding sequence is TGTGCCACAGGAAATATCGTCTCCTACGAGCAGTACTTC.